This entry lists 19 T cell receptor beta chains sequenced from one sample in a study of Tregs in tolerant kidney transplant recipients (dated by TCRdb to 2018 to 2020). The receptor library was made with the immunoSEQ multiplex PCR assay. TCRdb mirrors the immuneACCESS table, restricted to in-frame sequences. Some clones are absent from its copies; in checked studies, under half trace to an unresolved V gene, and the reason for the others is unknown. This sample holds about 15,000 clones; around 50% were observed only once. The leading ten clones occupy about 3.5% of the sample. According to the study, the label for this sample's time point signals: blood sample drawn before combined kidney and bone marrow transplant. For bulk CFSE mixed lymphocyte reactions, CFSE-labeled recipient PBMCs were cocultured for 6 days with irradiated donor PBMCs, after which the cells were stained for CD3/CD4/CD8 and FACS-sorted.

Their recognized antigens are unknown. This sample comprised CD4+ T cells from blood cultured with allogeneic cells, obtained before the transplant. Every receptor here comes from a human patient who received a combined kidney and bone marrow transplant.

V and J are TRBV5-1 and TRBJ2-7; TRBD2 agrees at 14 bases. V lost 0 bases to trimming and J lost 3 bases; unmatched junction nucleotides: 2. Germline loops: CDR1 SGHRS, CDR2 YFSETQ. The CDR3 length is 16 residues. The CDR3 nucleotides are TGCGCCAGCAGCTTGGGGACTAGCGGGAGGATCTACGAGCAGTACTTC. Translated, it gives CASSLGTSGRIYEQYF.

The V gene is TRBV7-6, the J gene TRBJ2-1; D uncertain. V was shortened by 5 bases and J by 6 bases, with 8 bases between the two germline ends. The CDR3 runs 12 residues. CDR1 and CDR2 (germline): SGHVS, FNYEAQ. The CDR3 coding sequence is TGTGCCAGCAGCCCCAGGCGCAATGAGCAGTTCTTC. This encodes CASSPRRNEQFF.

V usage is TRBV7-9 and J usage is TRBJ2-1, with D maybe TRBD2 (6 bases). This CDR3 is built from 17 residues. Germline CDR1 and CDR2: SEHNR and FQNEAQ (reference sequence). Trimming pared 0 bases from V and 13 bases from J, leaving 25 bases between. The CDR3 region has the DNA TGTGCCAGCAGCTTAGCATATGAAAGGTTTGGGGCGGGATTACAGTTCTTC. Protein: CASSLAYERFGAGLQFF.

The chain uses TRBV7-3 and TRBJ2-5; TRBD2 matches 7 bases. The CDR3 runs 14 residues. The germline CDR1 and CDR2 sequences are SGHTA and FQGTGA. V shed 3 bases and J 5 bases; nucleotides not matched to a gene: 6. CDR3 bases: TGTGCCAGCAGCTTCGGGGGGATTGTGGAGACCCAGTACTTC. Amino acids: CASSFGGIVETQYF.

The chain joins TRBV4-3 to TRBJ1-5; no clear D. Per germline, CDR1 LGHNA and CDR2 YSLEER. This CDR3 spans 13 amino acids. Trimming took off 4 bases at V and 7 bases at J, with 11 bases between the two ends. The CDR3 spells CASSPQFGQPQHF. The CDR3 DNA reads TGCGCCAGCAGCCCCCAGTTCGGGCAGCCCCAGCATTTT.

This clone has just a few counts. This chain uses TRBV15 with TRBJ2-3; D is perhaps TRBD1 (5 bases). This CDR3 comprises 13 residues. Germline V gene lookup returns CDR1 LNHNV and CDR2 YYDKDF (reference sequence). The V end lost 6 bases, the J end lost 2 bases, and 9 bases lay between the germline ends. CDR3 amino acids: CATRSRATDTQYF. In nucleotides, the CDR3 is TGTGCCACCAGGAGCAGGGCCACAGATACGCAGTATTTT.

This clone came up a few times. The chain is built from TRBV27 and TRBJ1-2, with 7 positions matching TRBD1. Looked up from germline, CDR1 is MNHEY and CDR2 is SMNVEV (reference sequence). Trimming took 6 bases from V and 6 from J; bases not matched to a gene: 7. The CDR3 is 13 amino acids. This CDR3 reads CASRHAGQDGYTF. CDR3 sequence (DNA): TGTGCCAGCAGACACGCCGGACAGGATGGCTACACCTTC.

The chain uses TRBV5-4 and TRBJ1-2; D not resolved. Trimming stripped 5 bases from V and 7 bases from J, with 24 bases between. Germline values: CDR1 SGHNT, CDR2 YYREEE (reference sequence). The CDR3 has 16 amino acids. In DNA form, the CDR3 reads TGTGCCAGCAGTTTGTCTTGGGAGTCCTCCCTATTTGGCTACACCTTC. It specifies CASSLSWESSLFGYTF.

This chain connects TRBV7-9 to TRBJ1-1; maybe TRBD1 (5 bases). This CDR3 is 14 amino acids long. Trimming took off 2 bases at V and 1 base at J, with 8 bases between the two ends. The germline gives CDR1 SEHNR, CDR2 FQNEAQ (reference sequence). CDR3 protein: CASSLQGKNTEAFF. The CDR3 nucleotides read TGTGCCAGCAGCTTACAGGGTAAGAACACTGAAGCTTTCTTT.

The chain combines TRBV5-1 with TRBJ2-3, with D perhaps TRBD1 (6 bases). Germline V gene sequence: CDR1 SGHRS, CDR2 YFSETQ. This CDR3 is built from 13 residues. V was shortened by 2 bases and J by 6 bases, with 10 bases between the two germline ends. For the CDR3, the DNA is TGCGCCAGCAGCTTACAGGGATCGGATACGCAGTATTTT. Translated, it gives CASSLQGSDTQYF.

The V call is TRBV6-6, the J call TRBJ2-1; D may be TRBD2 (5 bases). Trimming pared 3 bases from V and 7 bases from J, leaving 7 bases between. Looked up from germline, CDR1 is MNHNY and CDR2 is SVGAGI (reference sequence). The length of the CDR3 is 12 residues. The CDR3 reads CASSYPGNEQFF. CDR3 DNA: TGTGCCAGCAGTTATCCGGGGAATGAGCAGTTCTTC.

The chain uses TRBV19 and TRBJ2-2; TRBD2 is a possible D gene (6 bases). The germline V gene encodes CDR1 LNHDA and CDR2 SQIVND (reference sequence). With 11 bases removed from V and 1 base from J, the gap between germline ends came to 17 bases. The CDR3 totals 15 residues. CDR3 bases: TGTGCCTGCCAGGCGGGGCCAAAGAACACCGGGGAGCTGTTTTTT. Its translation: CACQAGPKNTGELFF.

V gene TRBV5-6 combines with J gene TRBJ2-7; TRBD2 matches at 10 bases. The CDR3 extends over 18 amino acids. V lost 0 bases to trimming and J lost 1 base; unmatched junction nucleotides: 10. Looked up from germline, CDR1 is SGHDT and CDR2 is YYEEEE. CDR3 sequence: CASSLEPLLAGVSYEQYF. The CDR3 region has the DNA TGTGCCAGCAGCTTGGAGCCCCTCCTAGCGGGGGTTTCCTACGAGCAGTACTTC. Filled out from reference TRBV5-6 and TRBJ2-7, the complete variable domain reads DAGVTQSPTHLIKTRGQQVTLRCSPKSGHDTVSWYQQALGQGPQFIFQYYEEEERQRGNFPDRFSGHQFPNYSSELNVNALLLGDSALYLCASSLEPLLAGVSYEQYFGPGTRLTVT.

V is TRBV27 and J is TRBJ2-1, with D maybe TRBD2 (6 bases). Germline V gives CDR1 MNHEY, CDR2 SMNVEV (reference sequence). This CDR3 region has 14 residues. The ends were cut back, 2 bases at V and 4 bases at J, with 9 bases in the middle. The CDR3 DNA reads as TGTGCCAGCAGTTTAGGAGGGAATTACAATGAGCAGTTCTTC. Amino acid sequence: CASSLGGNYNEQFF.

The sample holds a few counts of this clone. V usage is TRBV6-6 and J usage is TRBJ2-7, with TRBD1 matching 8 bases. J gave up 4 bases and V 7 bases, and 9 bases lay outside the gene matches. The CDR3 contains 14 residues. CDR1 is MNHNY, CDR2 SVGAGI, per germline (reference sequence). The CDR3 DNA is TGTGCCAGCACCCCTTTAGACAGGGGATACGAGCAGTACTTC. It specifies CASTPLDRGYEQYF.

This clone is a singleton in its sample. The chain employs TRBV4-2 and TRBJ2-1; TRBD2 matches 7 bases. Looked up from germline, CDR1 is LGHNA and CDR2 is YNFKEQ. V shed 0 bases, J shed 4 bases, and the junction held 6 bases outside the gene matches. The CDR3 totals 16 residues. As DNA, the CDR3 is TGTGCCAGCAGCCAAGATCCCCAGCGGGGTTACAATGAGCAGTTCTTC. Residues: CASSQDPQRGYNEQFF.

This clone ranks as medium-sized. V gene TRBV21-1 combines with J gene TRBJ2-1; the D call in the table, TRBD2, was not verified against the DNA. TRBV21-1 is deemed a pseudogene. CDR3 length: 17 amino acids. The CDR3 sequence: CASSKAPGTRGNNEQFF. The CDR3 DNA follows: TGTGCCAGCAGCAAAGCCCCCGGGACTAGAGGGAACAATGAGCAGTTCTTC.

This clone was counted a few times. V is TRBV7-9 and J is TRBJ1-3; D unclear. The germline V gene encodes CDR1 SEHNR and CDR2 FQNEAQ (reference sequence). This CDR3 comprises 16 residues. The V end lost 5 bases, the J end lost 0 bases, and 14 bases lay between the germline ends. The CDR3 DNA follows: TGTGCCAGCAGCCCCCGAGGAGGAAACTCTGGAAACACCATATATTTT. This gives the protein CASSPRGGNSGNTIYF.

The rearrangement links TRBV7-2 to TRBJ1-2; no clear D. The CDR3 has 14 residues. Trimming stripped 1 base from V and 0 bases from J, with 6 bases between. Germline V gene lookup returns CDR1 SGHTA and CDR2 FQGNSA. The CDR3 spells CASSLETSNYGYTF. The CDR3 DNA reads TGTGCCAGCAGCTTAGAGACATCTAACTATGGCTACACCTTC.